The TCR beta chain described here comes from a study of blood T cell repertoires in COVID-19. Study as a whole: COVID-19 samples collected from the United States, Italy and Spain covered acute and convalescent phases. Sample material is recorded as cDNA or gDNA derived from T cells, B-cell-depleted T cells, or PBMCs.

The CDR3 is 13 residues long. Germline-derived CDR1 and CDR2 are SNHLY and FYNNEI. V was pared by 10 bases and J by 1 base, with 13 bases between. In the original analysis: Amplification with reference gene primers provided the estimates of nucleated cell counts. Assay: immunoSEQ multiplex PCR; the TCRdb copy retains only in-frame clones and omits some. The V and J calls and the clone size are those of that table, but D and trimming were determined from the DNA. The repertoire holds around 99,000 clones, 80% seen once, with about 4.5% in the top ten. This clone has a handful of counts. The sequencing input was peripheral blood. V usage is TRBV2 and J usage is TRBJ1-1; no clear D. The clonotype was recovered from a human donor in a cohort sampled during active or convalescent COVID-19. This CDR3 reads CANRARENTEAFF. The CDR3 region has the DNA TGTGCCAACCGAGCCCGGGAGAACACTGAAGCTTTCTTT.